Sequencing of this T cell receptor beta chain was carried out in a study of T cell clusters in autoimmune cytopenias. Multiplex touch-down PCR amplified TRB using TRB-A and TRB-B pools in one tube. TCRdb reworked the multiplex PCR reads into one entry per CDR3 protein, no DNA. The listing records about 1,900 distinct CDR3 sequences. TRB was amplified from around 250 ng of peripheral blood genomic DNA per sample. By frequency, this clonotype registers medium-sized. Its antigen is undetermined. The CDR3 contains 17 residues. Whole-study findings and limits: The T cell clusters were defined only in silico, without experimental functional validation. Primary autoimmune cytopenia patients seemingly lacked the physiological T cell clusters found in healthy donors. Active autoimmune hepatitis patients had around 2.9-fold fewer exclusive TRB clusters than healthy donors. TRB repertoire shifts in secondary cytopenia and chronic lymphocytic leukemia mostly reflected lymphoma, not autoimmunity.

The chain has TRBV12-3 or TRBV12-4 and TRBJ2-1; TCRdb selects TRBD2, and the lack of DNA leaves this call unchecked. Sequencing was done on a sample of peripheral blood. The sequence was collected from a human donor with an autoimmune cytopenia, with autoimmune hepatitis or in good health (not recorded which). The CDR3 reads CASSTRASASSYNEQFF.